The 17 T cell receptor beta chains below all came from one sample that was sequenced in a study of cytomegalovirus exposure and HLA in healthy donors. The PCR had 60 Vbeta and 13 Jbeta primers. Some clones are missing from TCRdb's copy, which holds only in-frame ones; the method was immunoSEQ multiplex PCR. This table has about 200,000 clones, about nine tenths appearing once. The source material was PBMCs. The receptors stem from a man aged 30 to 39 in good health and CMV-seronegative.

The CDR3 DNA is TGTGCCAGCAGTTTATTACTAGGGGGGGAGGGCTACACCTTC. Protein sequence: CASSLLLGGEGYTF. V is TRBV28 and J is TRBJ1-2; D perhaps matches TRBD1 (6 bases). The CDR3 has 14 amino acids. CDR1 is MDHEN and CDR2 is SYDVKM in the germline V gene. V was shortened by 1 base and J by 8 bases, with 14 bases between the two germline ends.

The chain joins TRBV4-1 to TRBJ1-2; D gene ambiguous. CDR1 is MGHRA, CDR2 YSYEKL, per germline. The CDR3 is 16 residues long. V lost 4 bases to trimming and J lost 1 base, with 16 bases between them. CDR3 residues: CASSPHTGAYNYGYTF. DNA of the CDR3: TGCGCCAGCAGCCCCCACACCGGAGCCTATAACTATGGCTACACCTTC.

The chain couples TRBV29-1 to TRBJ2-5, with unresolved D. CDR1 is SQVTM, CDR2 ANQGSEA, per germline. The V gene lost 4 bases and the J gene lost 2 bases, with 8 bases spanning the gap. The CDR3 is 12 amino acids. The CDR3 reads CSVGRTQETQYF. The CDR3 nucleotides are TGCAGCGTTGGTCGTACTCAAGAGACCCAGTACTTC.

This clone has a single count. The CDR3 loop reads CASRGGPYGYTF. In DNA, the CDR3 is TGTGCCAGTAGAGGAGGGCCTTACGGCTACACCTTC. The chain recombines TRBV19 with TRBJ1-2, with D uncertain. The germline CDR1 and CDR2 sequences are LNHDA and SQIVND (reference sequence). The CDR3 contains 12 residues. V lost 6 bases and J lost 8, with 13 bases in between.

The CDR3 loop is CASARQNTGELFF. DNA of the CDR3: TGTGCCAGTGCCCGACAGAACACCGGGGAGCTGTTTTTT. The V and J genes are TRBV19 and TRBJ2-2; D gene uncertain. Deletions cut 8 bases from V and 1 base from J, with 8 bases between. The CDR3 is 13 residues long. Germline CDR1 and CDR2: LNHDA and SQIVND (reference sequence).

The chain couples TRBV30 to TRBJ2-1; 8 bases match TRBD1. V was pared by 0 bases and J by 9 bases, with 16 bases of the junction left unmatched. Looked up from germline, CDR1 is GTSNPN and CDR2 is SVGIG (reference sequence). The CDR3 length is 17 residues. The CDR3 protein is CAWSVTNPGTGGSEQFF. Written as DNA, the CDR3 is TGTGCCTGGAGTGTTACAAATCCAGGGACAGGTGGTTCTGAGCAGTTCTTC.

The chain recombines TRBV28 with TRBJ1-4, with TRBD1 matching 7 bases. The CDR3 has 15 amino acids. The ends lost 4 bases at V and 8 bases at J; junction bases unmatched: 10. Germline V gives CDR1 MDHEN, CDR2 SYDVKM. This CDR3 is CASSSRQGDREKLFF. CDR3 coding DNA: TGTGCCAGCAGTTCCAGACAGGGTGATAGGGAAAAACTGTTTTTT. Based on the CDR3 plus reference TRBV28 and TRBJ1-4, the full variable domain is DVKVTQSSRYLVKRTGEKVFLECVQDMDHENMFWYRQDPGLGLRLIYFSYDVKMKEKGDIPEGYSVSREKKERFSLILESASTNQTSMYLCASSSRQGDREKLFFGSGTQLSVL.

The chain is built from TRBV10-1 and TRBJ1-3, with a tentative D call TRBD1 (5 bases). Germline V lookup: CDR1 WNHNN, CDR2 SYGVQD (reference sequence). This CDR3 has 15 residues. Trimming took 6 bases from V and 4 from J, leaving 16 bases between them. The DNA of the CDR3 is TGCGCCAGCAGCTGCCGGGACTGCTCCGGAAACACCATATATTTT. It is translated as CASSCRDCSGNTIYF.

The V gene is TRBV28, the J gene TRBJ2-5; 9 nucleotides agree with TRBD1. Looked up from germline, CDR1 is MDHEN and CDR2 is SYDVKM. The CDR3 length is 14 residues. With V trimmed by 1 base and J by 5 bases, 2 bases remained unmatched. CDR3 in amino acids: CASSLYGTGETQYF. CDR3 in DNA: TGTGCCAGCAGTTTATACGGGACAGGGGAGACCCAGTACTTC. Full variable domain (outside the CDR3, taken from reference TRBV28 and TRBJ2-5): DVKVTQSSRYLVKRTGEKVFLECVQDMDHENMFWYRQDPGLGLRLIYFSYDVKMKEKGDIPEGYSVSREKKERFSLILESASTNQTSMYLCASSLYGTGETQYFGPGTRLLVL.

This rearrangement joins TRBV28 to TRBJ2-1; TRBD2 might be the D (7 bases). Trimming stripped 6 bases from V and 14 bases from J, with 14 bases between. The CDR3 is made up of 11 amino acids. Germline-derived CDR1 and CDR2 are MDHEN and SYDVKM. Written as DNA, the CDR3 is TGTGCCAGCAGCTCCGCGGGGGCCGAGTTCTTC. Amino acid sequence: CASSSAGAEFF. The full variable domain, completed using reference TRBV28 and TRBJ2-1, is DVKVTQSSRYLVKRTGEKVFLECVQDMDHENMFWYRQDPGLGLRLIYFSYDVKMKEKGDIPEGYSVSREKKERFSLILESASTNQTSMYLCASSSAGAEFFGPGTRLTVL.

The V gene is TRBV20-1, the J gene TRBJ1-2, with 8 bases matching TRBD1. From germline, CDR1 is DFQATT and CDR2 SNEGSKA (reference sequence). The CDR3 totals 11 residues. The junction had 1 base not matched to a gene; V was cut back by 4 bases and J by 6 bases. The CDR3 nucleotides are TGCAGTGCTACGACAGGGGATGGCTACACCTTC. This codes for CSATTGDGYTF.

The CDR3 coding sequence is TGTGCCAGCAGCCAAGCGCAGGGCCTAACGTCGTACCAAGAGACCCAGTACTTC. Residues: CASSQAQGLTSYQETQYF. The J gene is TRBJ2-5, the V gene TRBV14, with D tentatively TRBD1 (5 bases). Germline CDR1 reads SGHDN; CDR2 reads FVKESK. The V end was cut by 1 base, the J end by 0 bases, with 18 bases between. This CDR3 has 18 amino acids. The whole variable domain, remainder taken from reference TRBV14 and TRBJ2-5, is EAGVTQFPSHSVIEKGQTVTLRCDPISGHDNLYWYRRVMGKEIKFLLHFVKESKQDESGMPNNRFLAERTGGTYSTLKVQPAELEDSGVYFCASSQAQGLTSYQETQYFGPGTRLLVL.

The rearrangement uses TRBV5-4 and TRBJ2-1; TRBD2 matches 9 bases. With 2 bases clipped from V and 6 bases from J, the junction kept 3 bases outside the gene matches. Germline V gene data show CDR1 as SGHNT and CDR2 as YYREEE (reference sequence). The CDR3 totals 14 residues. In DNA form, the CDR3 reads TGTGCCAGCAGCTTTAGCGGGAGTAGCAATGAGCAGTTCTTC. Protein: CASSFSGSSNEQFF.

The chain combines TRBV18 with TRBJ1-1, with 7 bases fitting TRBD1. The V segment lost 5 bases and the J segment 3 bases; nucleotides outside the gene matches: 3. The CDR3 totals 13 residues. CDR1 and CDR2 from the germline V gene are KGHSH and LQKENI. The CDR3 DNA reads as TGTGCCAGCTCAGACCAGGGGGACACTGAAGCTTTCTTT. Its protein is CASSDQGDTEAFF.

The chain combines TRBV29-1 with TRBJ1-5, with TRBD1 matching 7 bases. The CDR3 consists of 12 residues. CDR1 SQVTM and CDR2 ANQGSEA come from the germline V gene. J was trimmed by 4 bases and V by 5 bases; bases with no gene match: 2. CDR3 residues: CSVKTGNQPQHF. In nucleotides, the CDR3 is TGCAGCGTTAAGACAGGGAATCAGCCCCAGCATTTT.

The chain couples TRBV6-6 to TRBJ1-1; TRBD1 might be the D (5 bases). The germline V and J ends were trimmed by 2 bases and 4 bases, with 11 bases remaining between them. The CDR3 covers 14 residues. CDR1 and CDR2 from the germline V gene are MNHNY and SVGAGI (reference sequence). CDR3 amino acids: CASSYAGMGTEAFF. The CDR3 DNA reads TGTGCCAGCAGTTACGCAGGGATGGGCACTGAAGCTTTCTTT.

This rearrangement joins TRBV7-2 to TRBJ1-1, with 7 nucleotides matching TRBD1. Germline V gene data show CDR1 as SGHTA and CDR2 as FQGNSA. This CDR3 spans 14 amino acids. The junction had 6 bases not matched to a gene; V was cut back by 2 bases and J by 6 bases. The CDR3 sequence is CASSLRSGTAEAFF. For the CDR3, the DNA is TGTGCCAGCAGCTTAAGGTCCGGGACAGCTGAAGCTTTCTTT.